The sequence of this TCR beta chain was determined in a study of identical twins. Each CDR3 protein gets one entry after TCRdb re-called the 5' RACE reads with MiXCR. This table has hundreds of thousands of distinct CDR3 sequences, under 9% appearing once. A note on this clonotype: Its antigen remains unknown.

General study points: Carriage of fewer insertions was seen in abundant cord blood beta clonotypes, whereas memory repertoires showed none.

The data were also submitted as part of a second study, on yellow fever vaccine responses in identical twins.

The sequenced sample consisted of PBMCs. The TCR sequence derives from a woman aged 18 to 35 in good health.

The CDR3 protein is CASSYTGTGGNNEQFF. The DNA of the CDR3 is TGTGCCAGCAGCTATACCGGGACAGGGGGTAACAATGAGCAGTTCTTC. The genes are TRBV5-8 and TRBJ2-1, with 11 positions matching TRBD1. Trimming took 3 bases from V and 5 from J; bases not matched to a gene: 7. The CDR3 has 16 amino acids. CDR1 is SGHTS, CDR2 YDEGEE, per germline.